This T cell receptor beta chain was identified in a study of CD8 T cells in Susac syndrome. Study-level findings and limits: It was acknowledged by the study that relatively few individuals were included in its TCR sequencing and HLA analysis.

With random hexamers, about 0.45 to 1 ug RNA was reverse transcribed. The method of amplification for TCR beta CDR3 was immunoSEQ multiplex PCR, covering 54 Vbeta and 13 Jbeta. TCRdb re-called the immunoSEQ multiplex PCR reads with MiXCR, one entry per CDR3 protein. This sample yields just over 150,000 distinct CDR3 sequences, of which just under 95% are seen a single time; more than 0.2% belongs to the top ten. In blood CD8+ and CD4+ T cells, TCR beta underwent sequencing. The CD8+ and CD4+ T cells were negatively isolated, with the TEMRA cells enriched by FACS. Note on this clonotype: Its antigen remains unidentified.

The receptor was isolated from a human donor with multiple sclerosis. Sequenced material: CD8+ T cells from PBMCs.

The CDR3 DNA follows: TGCGCCAGCAGCCCCTATGAGTCTAGCACAGATACGCAGTATTTT. Translating it yields CASSPYESSTDTQYF. This chain connects TRBV4-1 to TRBJ2-3; no clear D. From germline, CDR1 is MGHRA and CDR2 YSYEKL. Trimming removed 4 bases from V and 0 bases from J, with 11 bases in between. The CDR3 sequence is 15 residues long.